This T cell receptor beta chain was obtained from a study of blood T cell repertoires in COVID-19. Background on the study: Spain, Italy and the United States supplied samples that represented acute and convalescent COVID-19. T cells, B-cell-depleted T cells, or PBMCs supplied cDNA or gDNA.

Per the original methods: Nucleated cell number was recorded as an estimate derived from reference gene primer amplification. Profiling relied on immunoSEQ multiplex PCR, and the TCRdb table lists in-frame clones only, not all of them. V and J calls plus clone size are reproduced from that table; the DNA served to infer D and trimming. This table has about 60,000 clones, around 88% appearing once. Trimming cost V 4 bases and J 3 bases; bases outside gene matches: 16. This CDR3 is 18 amino acids long. Per the germline V gene, CDR1 is LNHDA and CDR2 is SQIVND (reference sequence). Sequences were obtained from peripheral blood. The sequence came from a woman of 80 years or more with active COVID-19. V is TRBV19 and J is TRBJ1-1; TRBD1 aligns across 8 bases. This CDR3 reads CASSTTPGQGQGYTEAFF. Here the CDR3 DNA reads TGTGCCAGTAGTACCACCCCTGGCCAAGGACAGGGTTACACTGAAGCTTTCTTT. The complete variable domain, with remaining parts taken from reference TRBV19 and TRBJ1-1, reads DGGITQSPKYLFRKEGQNVTLSCEQNLNHDAMYWYRQDPGQGLRLIYYSQIVNDFQKGDIAEGYSVSREKKESFPLTVTSAQKNPTAFYLCASSTTPGQGQGYTEAFFGQGTRLTVV.